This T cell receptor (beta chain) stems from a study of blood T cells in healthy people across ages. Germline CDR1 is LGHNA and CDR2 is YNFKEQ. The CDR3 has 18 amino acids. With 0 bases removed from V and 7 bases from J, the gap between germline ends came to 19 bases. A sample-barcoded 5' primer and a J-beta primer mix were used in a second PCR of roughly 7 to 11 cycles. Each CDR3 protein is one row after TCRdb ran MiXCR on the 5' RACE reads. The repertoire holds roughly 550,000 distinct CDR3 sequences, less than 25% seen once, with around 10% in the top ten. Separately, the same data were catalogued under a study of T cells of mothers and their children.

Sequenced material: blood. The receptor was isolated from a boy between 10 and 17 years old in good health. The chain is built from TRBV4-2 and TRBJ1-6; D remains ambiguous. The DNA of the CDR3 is TGTGCCAGCAGCCAAGACTTTCTAAATAGGGCAGCAAATTCACCCCTCCACTTT. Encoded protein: CASSQDFLNRAANSPLHF.